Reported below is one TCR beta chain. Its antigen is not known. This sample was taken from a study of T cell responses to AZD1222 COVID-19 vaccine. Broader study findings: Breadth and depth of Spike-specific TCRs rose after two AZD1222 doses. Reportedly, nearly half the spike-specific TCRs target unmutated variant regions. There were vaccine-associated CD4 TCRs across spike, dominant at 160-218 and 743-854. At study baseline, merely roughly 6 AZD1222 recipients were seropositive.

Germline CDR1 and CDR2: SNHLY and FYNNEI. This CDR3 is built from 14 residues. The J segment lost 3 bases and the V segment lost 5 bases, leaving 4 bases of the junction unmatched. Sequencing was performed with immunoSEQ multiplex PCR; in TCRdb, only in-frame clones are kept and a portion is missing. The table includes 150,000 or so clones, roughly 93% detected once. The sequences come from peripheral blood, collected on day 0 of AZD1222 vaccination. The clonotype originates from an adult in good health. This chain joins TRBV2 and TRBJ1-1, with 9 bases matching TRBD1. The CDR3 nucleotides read TGTGCCAGCAGTATGGACAGGGGAGACACTGAAGCTTTCTTT. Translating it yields CASSMDRGDTEAFF.